The sequence of this T cell receptor (beta chain) was determined in a study of cytomegalovirus exposure and HLA in healthy donors. The CDR3 runs to 13 residues. The germline gives CDR1 GTSNPN, CDR2 SVGIG (reference sequence). The primer mix had 60 Vbeta and 13 Jbeta primers. The protocol was immunoSEQ multiplex PCR, while the TCRdb copy is restricted to in-frame clones and leaves out a portion. This repertoire shows 170,000 or so clones, about 78% found once; its top ten account for roughly 2.3%. Material: PBMCs. The rearrangement joins TRBV30 to TRBJ2-5; TRBD2 matches 9 bases. The J call could be wrong; TRBJ2-7 is a better fit for the DNA end. This receptor was taken from a man in his sixties in good health and CMV-seronegative. DNA of the CDR3: TGTGCCGCGACTAGCGGACCTTCCTACGAGCAGTACTTC. It is translated as CAATSGPSYEQYF.